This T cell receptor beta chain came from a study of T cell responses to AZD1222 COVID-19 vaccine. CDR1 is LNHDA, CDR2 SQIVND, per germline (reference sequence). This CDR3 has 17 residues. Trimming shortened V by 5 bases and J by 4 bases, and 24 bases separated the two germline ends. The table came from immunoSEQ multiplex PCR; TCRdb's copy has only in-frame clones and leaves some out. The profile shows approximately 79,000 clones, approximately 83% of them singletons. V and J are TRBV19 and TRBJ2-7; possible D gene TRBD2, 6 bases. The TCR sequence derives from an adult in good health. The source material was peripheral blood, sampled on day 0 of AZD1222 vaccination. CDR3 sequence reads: CASSPLRGSGQAYEQYF. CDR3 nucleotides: TGTGCCAGTAGTCCCCTCCGGGGGTCAGGCCAAGCATACGAGCAGTACTTC.